These 20 T cell receptor beta chains were sequenced from one sample in a study of blood T cell repertoires in COVID-19. Sequencing used immunoSEQ multiplex PCR; TCRdb keeps in-frame clones, though not all of them. The sample shows about 120,000 clones, 76% of them seen only once. The sequenced sample was peripheral blood. The source of these receptors is an elderly woman with acute or convalescent COVID-19.

CDR3 sequence: CAWSTPGQSAQPQHF. CDR3 sequence (DNA): TGTGCCTGGAGTACCCCGGGACAGTCGGCTCAGCCCCAGCATTTT. The chain carries TRBV30 and TRBJ1-5; 7 bases align to TRBD1. Trimming at V came to 2 bases and at J to 6 bases, leaving 10 bases not matched to a gene. The CDR3 covers 15 residues. CDR1 and CDR2 (germline): GTSNPN, SVGIG (reference sequence).

The chain is built from TRBV4-1 and TRBJ2-3; D unresolved. The V gene's germline CDR1 is MGHRA and CDR2 YSYEKL. The CDR3 length is 15 residues. V was pared by 6 bases and J by 0 bases, with 13 bases between. The CDR3 loop is CASSHPPRSTDTQYF. CDR3 nucleotides: TGCGCCAGCAGTCACCCTCCCCGGAGCACAGATACGCAGTATTTT.

V and J are TRBV4-3 and TRBJ2-2, with 7 bases lining up with TRBD1. Germline lookup yields CDR1 LGHNA and CDR2 YSLEER. CDR3 length equals 16 residues. Losses at the gene ends were 5 bases for V and 0 bases for J; bases not matched to a gene: 6. The CDR3 region is CASSIGGTANTGELFF. The CDR3, as DNA: TGCGCCAGCAGCATAGGTGGGACAGCGAACACCGGGGAGCTGTTTTTT.

This sequence joins TRBV6-2 or TRBV6-3 and TRBJ2-3, with D maybe TRBD1 (5 bases). The CDR3 runs 18 residues. Trimming shortened V by 2 bases and J by 1 base, and 19 bases separated the two germline ends. Germline CDR1 MNHEY, CDR2 SVGEGT. The CDR3 bases are TGTGCCAGCAGTTACCCCGAGCAGGGTCCCCGGGGCACAGATACGCAGTATTTT. It translates to CASSYPEQGPRGTDTQYF.

V is TRBV18 and J is TRBJ1-1; a possible D gene is TRBD1 (6 bases). CDR3 length: 15 amino acids. V was pared by 0 bases and J by 7 bases, with 15 bases between. Per germline, CDR1 KGHSH and CDR2 LQKENI. The CDR3 coding sequence is TGTGCCAGCTCACCACCGGCTCAACAGGGCTTTGAAGCTTTCTTT. It yields the protein CASSPPAQQGFEAFF.

The gene calls are TRBV7-2 and TRBJ2-1; D gene unclear. Germline assignment: CDR1 SGHTA and CDR2 FQGNSA. V was clipped by 2 bases and J by 10 bases, with 6 bases between them. CDR3 length equals 11 residues. The CDR3 reads CASSLLWEQFF. The CDR3, as DNA: TGTGCCAGCAGCTTACTATGGGAGCAGTTCTTC.

This clone occurred once. V usage is TRBV5-4 and J usage is TRBJ2-5; possible D gene TRBD2, 7 bases. V lost 2 bases and J 6 bases, leaving 23 bases between the germline ends. The CDR3 extends over 17 amino acids. Germline V gene sequence: CDR1 SGHNT, CDR2 YYREEE (reference sequence). The CDR3 reads CASSLDPGGWIEKTQYF. CDR3 coding DNA: TGTGCCAGCAGCTTAGACCCGGGGGGCTGGATCGAGAAGACCCAGTACTTC.

The genes are TRBV7-9 and TRBJ1-2, with D unresolved. Germline loops: CDR1 SEHNR, CDR2 FQNEAQ (reference sequence). V lost 5 bases and J lost 4, with 8 bases in between. The CDR3 extends over 12 amino acids. CDR3 bases: TGTGCCAGCAGCCCCCTCAGCTATGGCTACACCTTC. Its translation: CASSPLSYGYTF.

This clone was seen just once. The genes are TRBV19 and TRBJ2-3, with a weak D call TRBD2 (5 bases). The CDR3 is made up of 14 amino acids. Germline loops: CDR1 LNHDA, CDR2 SQIVND (reference sequence). Trimming left V 3 bases short and J 1 base short, with 8 bases between. The CDR3 DNA follows: TGTGCCAGTAGTATTCTACTAGGCACAGATACGCAGTATTTT. It codes for CASSILLGTDTQYF.

This chain uses TRBV29-1 with TRBJ2-2; 9 positions match TRBD1. With V trimmed by 4 bases and J by 2 bases, 2 bases remained unmatched. In germline, CDR1 is SQVTM, CDR2 ANQGSEA. This CDR3 is built from 14 residues. The CDR3 DNA reads TGCAGCGTTGGGGGACAGGGTAACACCGGGGAGCTGTTTTTT. It is translated as CSVGGQGNTGELFF.

V usage is TRBV27 and J usage is TRBJ1-5; 8 bases agree with TRBD1. CDR1 and CDR2 (germline): MNHEY, SMNVEV (reference sequence). The CDR3 spans 17 residues. V lost 11 bases, J lost 1 base, and 16 bases stayed unmatched. This chain's CDR3 is CAPPGQAIHLSNQPQHF. The CDR3 DNA follows: TGTGCCCCTCCGGGACAGGCGATACACCTAAGCAATCAGCCCCAGCATTTT.

This chain links TRBV30 with TRBJ1-3; 11 nucleotides align to TRBD1. The CDR3 is 15 residues long. V gave up 3 bases and J gave up 0 bases; unmatched junction bases: 1. Per the germline V gene, CDR1 is GTSNPN and CDR2 is SVGIG (reference sequence). CDR3 coding DNA: TGTGCCTGGAGGGGACAGGGGGGCTCTGGAAACACCATATATTTT. Translation gives CAWRGQGGSGNTIYF.

This sequence joins TRBV6-5 and TRBJ1-2; D might be TRBD1 (5 bases). Germline V gene data show CDR1 as MNHEY and CDR2 as SVGAGI. V was clipped by 5 bases and J by 3 bases, with 13 bases between them. This CDR3 region has 14 residues. The CDR3 bases are TGTGCCAGCAGTCCGACGACAGCCTACTATGGCTACACCTTC. It specifies CASSPTTAYYGYTF.

This rearrangement joins TRBV2 to TRBJ1-4, with D hard to call. Germline V CDR1 and CDR2: SNHLY, FYNNEI. This CDR3 has 13 residues. Trimming stripped 8 bases from V and 8 bases from J, with 15 bases between. The CDR3, as DNA: TGTGCCAGCGGGGAGAATAATGCCGAAAAACTGTTTTTT. Residues: CASGENNAEKLFF.

The rearrangement links TRBV30 to TRBJ2-3, with D perhaps given as TRBD1 or TRBD2 (6 bases each). The germline V and J ends were trimmed by 5 bases and 4 bases, with 13 bases remaining between them. The CDR3 loop spans 13 amino acids. The germline CDR1 and CDR2 sequences are GTSNPN and SVGIG (reference sequence). The CDR3 is CAWGGGVSDTQYF. As DNA, the CDR3 is TGTGCCTGGGGGGGCGGGGTTTCAGATACGCAGTATTTT. Full variable domain (missing parts from reference TRBV30 and TRBJ2-3): SQTIHQWPATLVQPVGSPLSLECTVEGTSNPNLYWYRQAAGRGLQLLFYSVGIGQISSEVPQNLSASRPQDRQFILSSKKLLLSDSGFYLCAWGGGVSDTQYFGPGTRLTVL.

The chain combines TRBV27 with TRBJ1-2; 9 bases map to TRBD1. The CDR3 has 18 residues. The V and J ends lost 0 bases and 0 bases, in that order; junction bases with no gene match: 8. Germline CDR1 reads MNHEY; CDR2 reads SMNVEV (reference sequence). The DNA for the CDR3 is TGTGCCAGCAGTTTATCGGGGGGACAGGGTGGAACTAACTATGGCTACACCTTC. The encoded protein is CASSLSGGQGGTNYGYTF.

This rearrangement joins TRBV19 to TRBJ2-5; 11 bases agree with TRBD1. Germline CDR1 reads LNHDA; CDR2 reads SQIVND (reference sequence). The CDR3 loop spans 14 amino acids. After removal of 6 bases from V and 5 bases from J, the junction contained 5 bases not matched to a gene. The CDR3 here is CASRDRGPRETQYF. CDR3 coding DNA: TGTGCCAGTAGGGACAGGGGGCCAAGGGAGACCCAGTACTTC.

The J gene is TRBJ2-5, the V gene TRBV2, with D possibly TRBD1 on 6 matching bases. The CDR3 is made up of 15 amino acids. CDR1 is SNHLY and CDR2 is FYNNEI in the germline V gene. V shed 3 bases and J shed 0 bases, with 11 bases lying between them. The CDR3 protein is CASSDRGGYQETQYF. CDR3 in DNA: TGTGCCAGCAGTGACAGGGGCGGGTACCAAGAGACCCAGTACTTC. Based on the CDR3 plus reference TRBV2 and TRBJ2-5, the full variable domain is EPEVTQTPSHQVTQMGQEVILRCVPISNHLYFYWYRQILGQKVEFLVSFYNNEISEKSEIFDDQFSVERPDGSNFTLKIRSTKLEDSAMYFCASSDRGGYQETQYFGPGTRLLVL.

The rearrangement uses TRBV6-4 and TRBJ1-2, with D possibly matching TRBD1 (6 bases). The CDR3 is 14 amino acids. Trimming left V 0 bases short and J 9 bases short, with 14 bases between. CDR1 and CDR2 (germline): MRHNA, SNTAGT. The chain's CDR3 is CASSDSWGQQSYTF. The CDR3 bases are TGTGCCAGCAGTGACTCATGGGGGCAGCAGAGCTACACCTTC.

The chain couples TRBV7-8 to TRBJ2-7, with 11 bases identical to TRBD2. There are 15 residues in the CDR3. The V gene's germline CDR1 is SGHVS and CDR2 FQNEAQ. The V segment lost 1 base and the J segment 4 bases; nucleotides outside the gene matches: 3. CDR3 loop: CASSLGTSGRYEQYF. CDR3 nucleotide sequence: TGTGCCAGCAGCTTAGGCACTAGCGGGAGATACGAGCAGTACTTC. The full variable domain, its missing parts supplied by reference TRBV7-8 and TRBJ2-7, is GAGVSQSPRYKVAKRGQDVALRCDPISGHVSLFWYQQALGQGPEFLTYFQNEAQLDKSGLPSDRFFAERPEGSVSTLKIQRTQQEDSAVYLCASSLGTSGRYEQYFGPGTRLTVT.